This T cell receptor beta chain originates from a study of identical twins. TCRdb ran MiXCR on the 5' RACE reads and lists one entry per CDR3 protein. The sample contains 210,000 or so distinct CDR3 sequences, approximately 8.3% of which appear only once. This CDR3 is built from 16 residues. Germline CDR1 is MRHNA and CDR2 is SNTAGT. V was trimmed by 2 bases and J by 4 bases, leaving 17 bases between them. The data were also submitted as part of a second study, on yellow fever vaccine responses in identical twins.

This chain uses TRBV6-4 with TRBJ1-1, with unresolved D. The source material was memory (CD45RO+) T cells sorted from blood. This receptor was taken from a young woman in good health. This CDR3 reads CASSDQPPGLGTEAFF. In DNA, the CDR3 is TGTGCCAGCAGTGACCAGCCCCCCGGGTTGGGCACTGAAGCTTTCTTT.